A selection of T cell receptor beta chains follows, all from one sample in a study of T cells in Graves' hyperthyroidism and ophthalmopathy. TCRdb fed the multiplex PCR reads into MiXCR, producing one record per CDR3 protein. The sample comprises around 660,000 distinct CDR3 sequences, just under 45% of which are singletons, and less than 9.5% rests with the top ten. The sequenced sample was peripheral blood or thyroid tissue (not recorded which). These receptors were collected from an adult man with Graves' disease, either hyperthyroidism or ophthalmopathy (not recorded which). Both conserved end residues are part of each CDR3. The D gene is left open where the match is weak. Only part of the rows carry a size: once, few, many, or a class if the clone is expanded.

V gene	clone size	D gene	J gene	CDR3 DNA	CDR3 protein
TRBV7-3	few	NA	TRBJ1-1	TGTGCCAGCAGCTTAGGCAGAGTGGGGAAGAACACTGAAGCTTTCTTT	CASSLGRVGKNTEAFF
TRBV7-3	NA	NA	TRBJ2-5	TGTGCCAGCAGCTTAAGCGGAACCCACCAGGAGACCCAGTACTTC	CASSLSGTHQETQYF
TRBV7-3	NA	NA	TRBJ1-1	TGTGCCAGCAGCCAAGAAAGGAGCAGGTTGAACACTGAAGCTTTCTTT	CASSQERSRLNTEAFF
TRBV12-3/TRBV12-4	NA	TRBD1	TRBJ1-6	TGTGTCAGCAGGGGACAGCTAAATTCACCCCTCCACTTT	CVSRGQLNSPLHF
TRBV5-1	NA	NA	TRBJ2-7	TGTGCCAGCAGCGCGACAGAATCCGGGACCCAACAGGGCGATTACGAGCAGTACTTC	CASSATESGTQQGDYEQYF
TRBV7-2	NA	NA	TRBJ2-5	TGTGCCAGCAGTTTACCGGGGTTGGAGTTAGAGACCCAGTACTTC	CASSLPGLELETQYF
TRBV9	few	TRBD1	TRBJ2-5	TGTGCCAGCAGCCACGACAGGGCGACGTCGGAGACCCAGTACTTC	CASSHDRATSETQYF
TRBV16	few	NA	TRBJ1-6	TGTGCCAGCAGCCATTCCTCCGGGACGGGGAATTCACCCCTCCACTTT	CASSHSSGTGNSPLHF
TRBV6-1	NA	NA	TRBJ2-7	TGTGCCAGCAGGAACAGGGAGTACGAGCAGTACTTC	CASRNREYEQYF
TRBV24-1	NA	TRBD2	TRBJ2-3	TGTGCCACCAGTGATTCTGGGACTAGTGAGGTCACAGATACGCAGTATTTT	CATSDSGTSEVTDTQYF
TRBV25-1	few	NA	TRBJ1-6	TGTGCCAGCAGTGGGGTGTTATCACCCCTCCACTTT	CASSGVLSPLHF
TRBV3-1	few	NA	TRBJ1-2	TGTGCCAGCAGTTTAATCTCCCCCCCTGGCTACACCTTC	CASSLISPPGYTF
TRBV27	few	NA	TRBJ1-1	TGTGCCAGCAGGATCACAGGGAACACTGAAGCTTTCTTT	CASRITGNTEAFF
TRBV20-1	few	NA	TRBJ2-7	TGCAGTGCTAGACGGTCAGGGCAATCCTACGAGCAGTACTTC	CSARRSGQSYEQYF
TRBV20-1	few	TRBD1	TRBJ1-1	TGCAGTGCTAGTGCCGACAGGGCCACTGAAGCTTTCTTT	CSASADRATEAFF
TRBV5-1	many	NA	TRBJ2-7	TGTGCCAGCAGCCTTGACGGGACCTACGAGCAGTACTTC	CASSLDGTYEQYF
TRBV25-1	NA	TRBD1	TRBJ1-2	TGTGCCAGCGAATCGACAGGGTCATATGGCTACACCTTC	CASESTGSYGYTF
TRBV15	NA	NA	TRBJ2-7	TGTGCCACCAGCAGTTCGACTGCTACCTACGAGCAGTACTTC	CATSSSTATYEQYF
TRBV5-6	few	NA	TRBJ1-2	TGTGCCAGCAGCTTTTCATCGTCGATCGGGTTCACTGGCTACACCTTC	CASSFSSSIGFTGYTF
TRBV10-3	many	TRBD1	TRBJ1-3	TGTGCCATCAGTGAAGGGGGCAGCAGCTCTGGAAACACCATATATTTT	CAISEGGSSSGNTIYF
TRBV7-2	NA	NA	TRBJ2-5	TGTGCCAGCAGCTTAGGGGTAGGAAAGACCCAGTACTTC	CASSLGVGKTQYF
TRBV5-1	few	TRBD1	TRBJ2-7	TGCGCCAGCAGCTCGAGGGGACAGGGGGATGCCGAGCAGTACTTC	CASSSRGQGDAEQYF
TRBV7-9	NA	TRBD1	TRBJ2-7	TGCGCCAGCAGCGTCGGGACAGGGGACGAGCAGTACTTC	CASSVGTGDEQYF
TRBV12-3/TRBV12-4	many	TRBD1	TRBJ1-5	TGTGCCAGCGGGACAGGGCCAGAGCGGCCCCAGCATTTT	CASGTGPERPQHF
TRBV20-1	few	NA	TRBJ2-7	TGCAGTGCGAGAGACCACTACTCCTCCTACGAGCAGTACTTC	CSARDHYSSYEQYF
TRBV12-3/TRBV12-4	NA	NA	TRBJ1-5	TGTGCCAGCAGTTCAGGGGCGTTGGGTCAGCCCCAGCATTTT	CASSSGALGQPQHF
TRBV19	few	TRBD1	TRBJ1-6	TGTGCCAGTAGCCCGGGACAGGGGACCTTTGAACGGGGTTCACCCCTCCACTTT	CASSPGQGTFERGSPLHF
TRBV7-2	many	NA	TRBJ1-5	TGTGCCAGCAGCTTAGTACGGGACCGCCAGCCCCAGCATTTT	CASSLVRDRQPQHF
TRBV19	NA	NA	TRBJ2-2	TGTGCTGTTTCGAACACCGGGGAGCTGTTTTTT	CAVSNTGELFF
TRBV24-1	many	NA	TRBJ1-2	TGTGCCACCAGTGATGGGCAGAACTATGGCTACACCTTC	CATSDGQNYGYTF
TRBV12-3/TRBV12-4	NA	TRBD1	TRBJ1-6	TGTGCCAGCAGTCTCATCACAGGGGGCTCTTCACCCCTCCACTTT	CASSLITGGSSPLHF
TRBV29-1	NA	TRBD1	TRBJ1-1	TGCAGCGTTGAGGACGGACAGGGTGAAGCTTTCTTT	CSVEDGQGEAFF
TRBV6-5	few	NA	TRBJ1-1	TGCGCCAGCAGTGAGTCGTTTGGGCCCGGCACTGAAGCTTTCTTT	CASSESFGPGTEAFF